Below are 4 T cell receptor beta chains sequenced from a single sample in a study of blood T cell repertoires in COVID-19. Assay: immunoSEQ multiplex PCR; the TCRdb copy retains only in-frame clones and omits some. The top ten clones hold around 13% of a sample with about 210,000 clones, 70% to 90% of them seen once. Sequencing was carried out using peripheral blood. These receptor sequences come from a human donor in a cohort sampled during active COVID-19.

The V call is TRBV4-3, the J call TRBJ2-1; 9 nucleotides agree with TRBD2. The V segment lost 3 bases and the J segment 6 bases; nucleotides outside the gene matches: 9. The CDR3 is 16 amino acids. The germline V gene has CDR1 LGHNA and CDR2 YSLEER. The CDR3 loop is CASSHPLTSGPNEQFF. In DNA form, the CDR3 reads TGCGCCAGCAGCCACCCGTTGACTAGCGGCCCCAATGAGCAGTTCTTC.

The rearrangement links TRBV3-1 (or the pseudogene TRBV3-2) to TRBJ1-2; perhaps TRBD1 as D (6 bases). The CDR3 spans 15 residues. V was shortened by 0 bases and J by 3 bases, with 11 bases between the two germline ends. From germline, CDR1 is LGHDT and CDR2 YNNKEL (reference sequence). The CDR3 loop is CASSQDFTGHYGYTF. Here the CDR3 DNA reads TGTGCCAGCAGCCAAGATTTCACAGGGCACTATGGCTACACCTTC.

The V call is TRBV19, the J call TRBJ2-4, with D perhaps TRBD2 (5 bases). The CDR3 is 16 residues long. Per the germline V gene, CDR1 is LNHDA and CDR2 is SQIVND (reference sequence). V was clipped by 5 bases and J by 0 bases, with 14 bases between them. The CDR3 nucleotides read TGTGCCAGTAGTGTCGGACTCAGACTAGCCAAAAACATTCAGTACTTC. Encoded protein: CASSVGLRLAKNIQYF.

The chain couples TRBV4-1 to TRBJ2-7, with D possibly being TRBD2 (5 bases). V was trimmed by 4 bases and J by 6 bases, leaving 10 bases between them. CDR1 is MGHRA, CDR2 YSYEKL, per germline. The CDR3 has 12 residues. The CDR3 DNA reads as TGCGCCAGCAGCCCCCGAGGGCCCGAGCAGTACTTC. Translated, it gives CASSPRGPEQYF.